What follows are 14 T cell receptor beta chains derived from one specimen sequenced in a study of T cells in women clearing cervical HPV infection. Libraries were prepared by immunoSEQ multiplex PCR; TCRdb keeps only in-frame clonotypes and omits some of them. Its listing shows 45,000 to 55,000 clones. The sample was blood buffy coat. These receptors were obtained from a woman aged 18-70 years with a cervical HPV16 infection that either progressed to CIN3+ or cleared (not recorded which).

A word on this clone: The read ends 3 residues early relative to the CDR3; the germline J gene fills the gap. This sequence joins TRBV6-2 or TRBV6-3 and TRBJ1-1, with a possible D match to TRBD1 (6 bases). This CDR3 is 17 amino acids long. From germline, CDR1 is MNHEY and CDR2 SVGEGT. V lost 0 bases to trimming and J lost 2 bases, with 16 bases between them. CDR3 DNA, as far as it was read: TGTGCCAGCAGTTACTCTCAGGGGCGCACGCTTAACACTGAA. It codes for CASSYSQGRTLNTE. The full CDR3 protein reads CASSYSQGRTLNTEAFF.

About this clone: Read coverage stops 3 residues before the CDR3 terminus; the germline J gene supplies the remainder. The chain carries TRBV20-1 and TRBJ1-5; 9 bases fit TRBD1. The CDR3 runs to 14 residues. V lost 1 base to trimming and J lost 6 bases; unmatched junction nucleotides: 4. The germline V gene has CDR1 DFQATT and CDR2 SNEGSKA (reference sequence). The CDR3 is CSARAGQGFQPQHF. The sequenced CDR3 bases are TGCAGTGCTAGAGCGGGACAGGGCTTTCAGCCC.

CDR3 residues: CSARDHGGSYEQYF. The sequenced part of the CDR3 DNA is TGCAGTGCTAGAGATCATGGCGGTTCCTACGAG. V usage is TRBV20-1 and J usage is TRBJ2-7; D ambiguous. The read terminates 3 residues before the CDR3 end, so the remaining end is supplied by the germline J gene. The CDR3 sequence is 14 residues long. V was cut by 0 bases and J by 1 base, with 10 bases left in between. From germline, CDR1 is DFQATT and CDR2 SNEGSKA (reference sequence).

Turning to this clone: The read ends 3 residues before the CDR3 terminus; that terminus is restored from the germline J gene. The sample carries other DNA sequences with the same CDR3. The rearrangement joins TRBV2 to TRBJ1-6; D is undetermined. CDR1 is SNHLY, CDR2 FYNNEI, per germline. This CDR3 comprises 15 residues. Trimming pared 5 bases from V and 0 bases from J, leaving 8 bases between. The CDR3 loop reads CASSLQSSYNSPLHF. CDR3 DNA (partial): TGTGCCAGCAGTTTACAAAGCTCCTATAATTCACCC.

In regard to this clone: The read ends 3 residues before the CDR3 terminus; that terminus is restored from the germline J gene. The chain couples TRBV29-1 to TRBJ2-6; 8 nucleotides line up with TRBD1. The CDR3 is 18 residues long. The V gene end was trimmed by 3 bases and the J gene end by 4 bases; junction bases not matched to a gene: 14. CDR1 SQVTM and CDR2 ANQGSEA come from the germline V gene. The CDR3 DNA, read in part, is TGCAGCGTTGATGAAGCCGGGACAGGTTTTAGAGGGGCCAACGTC. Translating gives CSVDEAGTGFRGANV. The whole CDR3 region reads CSVDEAGTGFRGANVLTF.

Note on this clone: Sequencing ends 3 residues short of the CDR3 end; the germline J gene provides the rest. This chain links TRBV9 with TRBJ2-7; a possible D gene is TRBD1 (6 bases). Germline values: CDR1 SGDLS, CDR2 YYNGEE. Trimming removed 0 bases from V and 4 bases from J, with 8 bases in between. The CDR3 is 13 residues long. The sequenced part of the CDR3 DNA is TGTGCCAGCAGCGTAGCAGGGGCATACGAG. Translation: CASSVAGAYE. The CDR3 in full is CASSVAGAYEQYF.

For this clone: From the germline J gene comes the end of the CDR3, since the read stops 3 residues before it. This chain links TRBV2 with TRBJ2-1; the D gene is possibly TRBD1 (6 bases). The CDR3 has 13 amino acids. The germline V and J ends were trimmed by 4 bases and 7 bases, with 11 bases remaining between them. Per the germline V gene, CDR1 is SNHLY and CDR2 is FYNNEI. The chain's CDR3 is CASSASRGNEQFF. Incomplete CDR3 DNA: TGTGCCAGCAGTGCGAGTAGGGGGAATGAG.

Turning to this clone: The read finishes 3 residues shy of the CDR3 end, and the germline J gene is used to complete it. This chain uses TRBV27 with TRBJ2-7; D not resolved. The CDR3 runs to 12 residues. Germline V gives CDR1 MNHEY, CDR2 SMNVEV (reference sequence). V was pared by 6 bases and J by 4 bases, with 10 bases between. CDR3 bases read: TGTGCCAGCAGCCATACTCGTTACGAG. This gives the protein CASSHTRYE. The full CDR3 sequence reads CASSHTRYEQYF.

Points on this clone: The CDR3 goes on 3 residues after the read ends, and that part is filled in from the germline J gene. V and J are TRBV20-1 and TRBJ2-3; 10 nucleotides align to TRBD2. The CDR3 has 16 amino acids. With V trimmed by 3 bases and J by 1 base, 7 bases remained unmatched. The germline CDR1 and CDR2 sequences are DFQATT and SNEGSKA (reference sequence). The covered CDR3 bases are TGCAGTGCTAGCCGCTCCGGACTAGCGGGCACAGATACG. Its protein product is CSASRSGLAGTDT. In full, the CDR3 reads CSASRSGLAGTDTQYF.

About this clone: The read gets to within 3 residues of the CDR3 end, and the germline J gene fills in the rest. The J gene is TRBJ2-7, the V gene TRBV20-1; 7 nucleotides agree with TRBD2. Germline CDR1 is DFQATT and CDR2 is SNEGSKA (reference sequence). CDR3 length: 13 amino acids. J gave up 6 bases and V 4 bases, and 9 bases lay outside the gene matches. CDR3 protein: CSAKRGLPPEQYF. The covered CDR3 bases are TGCAGTGCTAAGCGGGGCCTACCCCCCGAG.

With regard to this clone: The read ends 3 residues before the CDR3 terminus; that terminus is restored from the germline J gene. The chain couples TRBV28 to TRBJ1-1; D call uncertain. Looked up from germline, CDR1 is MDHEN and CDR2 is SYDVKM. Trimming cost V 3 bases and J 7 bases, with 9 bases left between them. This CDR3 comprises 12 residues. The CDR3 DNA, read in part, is TGTGCCAGCAGTTTCGGCGGGAGTGAA. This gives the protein CASSFGGSE. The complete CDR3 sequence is CASSFGGSEAFF.

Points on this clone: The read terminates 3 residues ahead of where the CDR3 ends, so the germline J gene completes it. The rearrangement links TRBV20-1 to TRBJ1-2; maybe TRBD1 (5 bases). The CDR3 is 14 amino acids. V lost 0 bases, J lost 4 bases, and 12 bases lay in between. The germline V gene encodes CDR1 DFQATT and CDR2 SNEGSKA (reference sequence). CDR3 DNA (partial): TGCAGTGCTAGAGACAGGAGGGGAAGCTATGGC. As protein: CSARDRRGSYG. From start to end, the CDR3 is CSARDRRGSYGYTF.

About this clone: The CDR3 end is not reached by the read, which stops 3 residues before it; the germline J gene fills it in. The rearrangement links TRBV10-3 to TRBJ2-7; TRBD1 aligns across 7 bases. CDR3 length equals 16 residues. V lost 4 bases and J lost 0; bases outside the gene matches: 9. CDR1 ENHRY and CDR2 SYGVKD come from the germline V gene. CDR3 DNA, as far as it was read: TGTGCCATCAGTGCTGGGGGAACAGGGGCCTCCTACGAG. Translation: CAISAGGTGASYE. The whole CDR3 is CAISAGGTGASYEQYF.

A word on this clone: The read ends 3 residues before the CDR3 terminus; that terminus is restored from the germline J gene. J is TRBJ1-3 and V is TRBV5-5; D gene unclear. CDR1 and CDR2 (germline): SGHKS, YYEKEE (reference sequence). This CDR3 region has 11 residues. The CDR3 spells CASSLEGRIYF. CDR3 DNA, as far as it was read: TGTGCCAGCAGCTTGGAGGGTCGA.